The TCR beta chain described here comes from a study of CD8+CD57+ T cells in acquired aplastic anemia. Study background: Sorted CD4+ plus CD8+ cells gave DNA averaging roughly 3 ug.

Notes on this clonotype: At one end, the junction sequence differs from germline, possibly due to a read error.

All patients picked for sequencing had shown, by flow cytometry, an expansion of CD8+CD57+ cells. Patients had received no therapy at the time of blood sampling. Template material for TCR beta VDJ and CDR3 profiling consisted of genomic DNA. TCRdb itself ran the reads through MiXCR, one entry per CDR3 protein. The sample lists 250,000 or so distinct CDR3 sequences; approximately 45% were seen once. The CDR3 covers 15 residues. The specimen sequenced was sorted CD4+, CD8+, or CD8+CD57+ T cells (not recorded which) from PBMCs. The gene calls are TRBV6-7 and TRBJ2-1, with TRBD2 identical over 11 bases. TRBV6-7 is marked as an open reading frame, function uncertain. This sequence originates from a human donor with aplastic anemia. CDR3 nucleotide sequence: TGTGCCATCAGTTTGACTAGCGGGGCCTACAATGAGCAGTTCTTC. It encodes CAISLTSGAYNEQFF.